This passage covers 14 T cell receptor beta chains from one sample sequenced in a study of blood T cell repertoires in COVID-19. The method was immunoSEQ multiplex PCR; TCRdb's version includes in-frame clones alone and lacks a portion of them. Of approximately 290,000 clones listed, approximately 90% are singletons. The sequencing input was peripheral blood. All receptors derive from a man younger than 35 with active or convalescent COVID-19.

The CDR3 is CASSLQGASYNSPLHF. In DNA form, the CDR3 reads TGTGCCAGCTCACTACAGGGGGCCTCCTATAATTCACCCCTCCACTTT. This chain links TRBV18 with TRBJ1-6; 9 bases are a match to TRBD1. The trim removed 4 bases at V and 0 bases at J, leaving 1 base unmatched. The CDR3 covers 16 residues. CDR1 and CDR2 from the germline V gene are KGHSH and LQKENI. Complete variable domain (other parts from reference TRBV18 and TRBJ1-6): NAGVMQNPRHLVRRRGQEARLRCSPMKGHSHVYWYRQLPEEGLKFMVYLQKENIIDESGMPKERFSAEFPKEGPSILRIQQVVRGDSAAYFCASSLQGASYNSPLHFGNGTRLTVT.

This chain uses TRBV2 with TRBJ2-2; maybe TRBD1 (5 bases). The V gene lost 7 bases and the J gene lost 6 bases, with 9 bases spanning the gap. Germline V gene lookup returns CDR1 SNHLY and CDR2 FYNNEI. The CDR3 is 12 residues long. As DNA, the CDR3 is TGTGCCAGCACCCAACAGGCCGGGGAGCTGTTTTTT. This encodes CASTQQAGELFF.

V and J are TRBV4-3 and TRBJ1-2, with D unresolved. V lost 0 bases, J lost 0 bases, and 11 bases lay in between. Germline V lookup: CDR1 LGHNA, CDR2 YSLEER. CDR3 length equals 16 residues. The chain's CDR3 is CASSQDSMGANYGYTF. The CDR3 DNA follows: TGCGCCAGCAGCCAAGATTCAATGGGAGCTAACTATGGCTACACCTTC.

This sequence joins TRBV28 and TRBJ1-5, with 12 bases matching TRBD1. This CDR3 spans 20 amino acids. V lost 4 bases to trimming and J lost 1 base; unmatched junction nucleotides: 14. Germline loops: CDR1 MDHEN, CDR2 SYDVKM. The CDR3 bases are TGTGCCAGCAGTTCCTATGGGGACAGGGGGCGCTTTGTAAGCAATCAGCCCCAGCATTTT. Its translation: CASSSYGDRGRFVSNQPQHF. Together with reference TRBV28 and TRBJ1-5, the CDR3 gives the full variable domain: DVKVTQSSRYLVKRTGEKVFLECVQDMDHENMFWYRQDPGLGLRLIYFSYDVKMKEKGDIPEGYSVSREKKERFSLILESASTNQTSMYLCASSSYGDRGRFVSNQPQHFGDGTRLSIL.

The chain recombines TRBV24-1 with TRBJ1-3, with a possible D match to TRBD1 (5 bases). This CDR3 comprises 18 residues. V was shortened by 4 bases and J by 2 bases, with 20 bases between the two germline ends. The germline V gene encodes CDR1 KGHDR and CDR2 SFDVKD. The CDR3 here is CATSEPPNAGLTGNTIYF. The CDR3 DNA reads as TGTGCCACCAGTGAACCCCCCAATGCGGGACTTACTGGAAACACCATATATTTT.

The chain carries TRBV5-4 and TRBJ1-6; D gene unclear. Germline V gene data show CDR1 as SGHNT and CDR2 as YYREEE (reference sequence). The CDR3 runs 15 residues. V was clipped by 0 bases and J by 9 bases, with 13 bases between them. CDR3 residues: CASSLAAGLSSPLHF. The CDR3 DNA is TGTGCCAGCAGCTTGGCGGCGGGTTTGAGTTCACCCCTCCACTTT.

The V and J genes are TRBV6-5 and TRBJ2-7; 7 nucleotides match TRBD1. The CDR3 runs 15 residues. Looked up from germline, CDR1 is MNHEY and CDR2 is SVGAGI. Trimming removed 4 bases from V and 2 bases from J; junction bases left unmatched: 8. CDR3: CASSFRDSLTYEQYF. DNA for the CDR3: TGTGCCAGCAGTTTCCGGGACAGCCTTACCTACGAGCAGTACTTC.

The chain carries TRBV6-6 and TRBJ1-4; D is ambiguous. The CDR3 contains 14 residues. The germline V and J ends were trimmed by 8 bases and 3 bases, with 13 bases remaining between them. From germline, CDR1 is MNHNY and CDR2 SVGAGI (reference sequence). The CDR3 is CASAKAVANEKLFF. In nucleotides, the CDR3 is TGTGCCAGCGCCAAAGCGGTGGCTAATGAAAAACTGTTTTTT.

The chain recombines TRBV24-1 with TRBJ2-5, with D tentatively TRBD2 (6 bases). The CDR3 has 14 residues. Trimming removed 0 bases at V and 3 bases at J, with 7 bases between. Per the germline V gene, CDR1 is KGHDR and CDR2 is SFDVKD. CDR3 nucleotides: TGTGCCACCAGTGATTTGTGGGGGGAAGAGACCCAGTACTTC. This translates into CATSDLWGEETQYF.

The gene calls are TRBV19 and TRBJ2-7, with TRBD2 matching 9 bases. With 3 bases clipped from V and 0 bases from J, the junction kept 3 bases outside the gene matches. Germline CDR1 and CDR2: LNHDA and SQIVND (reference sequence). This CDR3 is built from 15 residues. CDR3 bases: TGTGCCAGTAGTATGGCGGGAGGGGTCTCCTACGAGCAGTACTTC. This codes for CASSMAGGVSYEQYF.

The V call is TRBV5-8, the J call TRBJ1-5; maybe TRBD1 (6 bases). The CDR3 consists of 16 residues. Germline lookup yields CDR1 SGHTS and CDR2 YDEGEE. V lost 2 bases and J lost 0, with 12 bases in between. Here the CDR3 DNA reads TGTGCCAGCAGCTTAAGGACAGTTTATAGCAATCAGCCCCAGCATTTT. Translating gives CASSLRTVYSNQPQHF.

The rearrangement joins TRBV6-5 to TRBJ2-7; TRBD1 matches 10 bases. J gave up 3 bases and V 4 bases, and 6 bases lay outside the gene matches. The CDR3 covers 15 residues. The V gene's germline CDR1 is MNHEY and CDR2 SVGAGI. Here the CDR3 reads CASSWDRTGGYEQYF. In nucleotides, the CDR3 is TGTGCCAGCAGTTGGGACCGGACAGGGGGCTACGAGCAGTACTTC.

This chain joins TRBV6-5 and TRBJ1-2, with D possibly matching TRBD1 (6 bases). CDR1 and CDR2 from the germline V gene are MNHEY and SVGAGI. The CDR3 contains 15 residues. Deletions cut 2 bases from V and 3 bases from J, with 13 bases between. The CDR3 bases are TGTGCCAGCAGTTACCGGGACACGAGTTACTATGGCTACACCTTC. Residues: CASSYRDTSYYGYTF.

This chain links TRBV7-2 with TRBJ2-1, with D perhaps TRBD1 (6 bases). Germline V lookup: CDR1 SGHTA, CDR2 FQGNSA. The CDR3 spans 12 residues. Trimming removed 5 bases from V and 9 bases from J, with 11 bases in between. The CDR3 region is CASSNQGGEQFF. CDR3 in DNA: TGTGCCAGCAGCAACCAAGGGGGTGAGCAGTTCTTC.